This TCR beta chain was sequenced in a study of monozygotic twins with inflammatory bowel disease (dated by TCRdb to between 2019 and 2020). Background for the entire study: A total of about 28 monozygotic twin pairs were included in the full study, comprising nine German pairs (four IBD-concordant, five IBD-discordant) and 19 IBD-discordant Danish pairs. The search for disease-associated traits relied mainly on comparing, within discordant pairs, IBD patients with their genetically identical healthy co-twins. Each individual had, on average, about 151 000 unique TCRalpha sequences and 181 000 unique TCRbeta sequences available for analysis. Study-wide findings and limitations: Background noise and inter-individual variability may have been introduced into the repertoires by the differing immunosuppressive treatments among patients. A decrease in TCRbeta repertoire diversity, as measured by inverse Simpson index, was observed in IBD patients compared with their healthy co-twins. The analysis was unable to tell apart different T cell subtypes. Repertoire similarity did not differ between concordant and discordant twins, possibly due to limited statistical power. IBD patients shared fewer clonotypes with other individuals than healthy twins did, most markedly in patients showing signs of disease activity. No single strong signal or clonotype linked to IBD turned up in the results, so the idea that one exists was not supported.

An approximately 2.5 ml peripheral blood sample was drawn into PAXgene tubes per donor and stored at -80°C. Without T cell sorting, total RNA was isolated from whole blood using the PAXgene blood miRNA kit on an automated QIAcube. Peripheral blood from monozygotic twin pairs, either concordant or discordant for inflammatory bowel disease, underwent deep TCRalpha and TCRbeta repertoire profiling that used unique molecular barcoding. Smoking habits were recorded for all twin pairs, and individuals were classified as current, former or never smokers. With respect to this clonotype: Its antigen is still unknown.

Spanning cysteine to phenylalanine, the CDR3 consists of 13 amino acids. No DNA appears here. Receptor libraries were prepared by 5' RACE. Each TCR library was prepared from about 3.5 ug of total RNA. cDNA was synthesized with SMARTScribe reverse transcriptase in eight separate reactions per sample. During cDNA synthesis, template switching introduced unique molecular identifiers that contained a 6-nucleotide sample barcode. Amplification of TCRalpha and TCRbeta cDNA involved two nested PCRs of around 15 and 9 cycles, and each PCR was followed by bead purification. Before amplification, the cDNA was both treated with uracil DNA-glycosylase and purified with the QIAquick PCR purification kit. The second PCR added Illumina TruSeq-compatible adapters along with sample-specific barcodes. TapeStation and Qubit were used to check library quality and concentration, and roughly 4.8 ng of each library went into the pool. Pooled libraries were sequenced on an Illumina HiSeq2500 single-index Rapid Run with 2 x 100 bp reads and custom sequencing primers. The original methods were these. MiGEC version 1.2.6 was used for UMI-based consensus assembly, which corrected PCR and sequencing errors. MiXCR version 2.1.1 was used for V(D)J alignment, clonotype assembly and CDR3 extraction. Gene usage, clonotype sharing and MAIT/NKT TCR abundance were normalised by analysing the top 1000, 10 000 and 20 000 clonotypes per sample. Diversity was computed as the inverse Simpson index with the vegan R package after downsampling to 27 000 UMIs. Paired Mann-Whitney U tests were applied to discordant twin pairs, and Benjamini-Hochberg correction was used for multiple testing. TCRdb reanalyzed the reads, keeping one entry per CDR3 protein sequence and omitting DNA. For this entry, the V and J calls and clone size follow TCRdb and not the study's own pipeline. The sample's table covers about 380,000 distinct CDR3 sequences. Just over 2.5% of the sample comes from the top ten.

The V gene is TRBV12-3 or TRBV12-4 and the J gene is TRBJ1-5. This TCR was sampled from a human donor with ulcerative colitis or Crohn's disease, or a healthy co-twin of an affected twin (not recorded which). Sequencing was carried out using blood. The CDR3 region: CASSLAWYQPQHF.